Following are 12 T cell receptor beta chains from one sample sequenced in a study of cytomegalovirus exposure and HLA in healthy donors. The PCR contained 60 Vbeta and 13 Jbeta primers. This table comes from immunoSEQ multiplex PCR, and its TCRdb copy is limited to in-frame clones, with some not included. This sample has 110,000 to 150,000 clones; 75% to 85% occur once, and the top ten carry approximately 2.5%. The sample consisted of PBMCs. Receptor source: a woman aged 18-29 years in good health and CMV-seropositive.

The chain employs TRBV7-9 and TRBJ2-7; weak D call: TRBD1 (6 bases). V was pared by 8 bases and J by 2 bases, with 16 bases between. The V gene's germline CDR1 is SEHNR and CDR2 FQNEAQ (reference sequence). This CDR3 region has 14 residues. CDR3 in amino acids: CASALGTQPYEQYF. The DNA for the CDR3 is TGTGCCAGCGCCTTAGGGACACAACCCTACGAGCAGTACTTC.

CDR3 nucleotides: TGTGCCAGCAGCTTGGCCGGGACAGACTCTGGAAACACCATATATTTT. It codes for CASSLAGTDSGNTIYF. This sequence joins TRBV7-9 and TRBJ1-3; 7 bases match TRBD1. The ends lost 3 bases at V and 0 bases at J; junction bases unmatched: 5. The CDR3 is made up of 16 amino acids. The germline V gene encodes CDR1 SEHNR and CDR2 FQNEAQ (reference sequence).

The chain uses TRBV5-1 and TRBJ1-2; 7 bases are a match to TRBD1. Trimming removed 1 base from V and 6 bases from J; junction bases left unmatched: 9. The CDR3 consists of 15 residues. The germline CDR1 and CDR2 sequences are SGHRS and YFSETQ. The CDR3 protein is CASSLLDRKNNGYTF. The CDR3, as DNA: TGCGCCAGCAGCTTGTTGGACAGGAAAAACAATGGCTACACCTTC. The full variable domain, in which reference TRBV5-1 and TRBJ1-2 provide the parts outside the CDR3, is KAGVTQTPRYLIKTRGQQVTLSCSPISGHRSVSWYQQTPGQGLQFLFEYFSETQRNKGNFPGRFSGRQFSNSRSEMNVSTLELGDSALYLCASSLLDRKNNGYTFGSGTRLTVV.

The rearrangement joins TRBV5-1 to TRBJ2-5; TRBD1 aligns across 9 bases. Germline trimming cut 3 bases from V and 4 bases from J; bases unmatched to any gene: 7. Germline lookup yields CDR1 SGHRS and CDR2 YFSETQ. The CDR3 loop spans 15 amino acids. The CDR3 DNA reads TGCGCCAGCAGCTCGCCGGACAGGGGAGTAGAGACCCAGTACTTC. Translation gives CASSSPDRGVETQYF.

This chain joins TRBV6-5 and TRBJ2-5, with D perhaps matching TRBD2 (5 bases). V lost 0 bases and J 1 base, leaving 9 bases between the germline ends. CDR3 length: 15 amino acids. In germline, CDR1 is MNHEY, CDR2 SVGAGI. CDR3 protein: CASSYSRTPQETQYF. CDR3 sequence (DNA): TGTGCCAGCAGTTACTCGAGGACTCCCCAAGAGACCCAGTACTTC.

The chain recombines TRBV11-2 with TRBJ2-7; 10 nucleotides align to TRBD1. CDR1 and CDR2 (germline): SGHAT, FQNNGV. The V gene end was trimmed by 5 bases and the J gene end by 10 bases; junction bases not matched to a gene: 8. The CDR3 extends over 13 amino acids. CDR3 loop: CASSPNRDRGQYF. In DNA, the CDR3 is TGTGCCAGCAGCCCGAACCGGGACAGGGGCCAGTACTTC.

The chain joins TRBV14 to TRBJ2-7; 11 positions agree with TRBD2. The CDR3 consists of 18 residues. Trimming cost V 6 bases and J 4 bases; bases outside gene matches: 17. Germline V gene lookup returns CDR1 SGHDN and CDR2 FVKESK. The CDR3 sequence is CASRLRDTGLAGEYEQYF. The CDR3 nucleotides read TGTGCCAGCAGACTACGGGACACCGGACTAGCGGGCGAGTACGAGCAGTACTTC.

The chain has TRBV6-6 and TRBJ2-7; D perhaps matches TRBD2 (5 bases). CDR1 is MNHNY, CDR2 SVGAGI, per germline (reference sequence). The CDR3 length is 14 residues. Trimming took 0 bases from V and 12 from J, leaving 18 bases between them. The CDR3 is CASSYSEGNPVLYF. The CDR3 DNA follows: TGTGCCAGCAGTTACTCCGAGGGCAACCCCGTCCTGTACTTC.

The V and J genes are TRBV6-6 and TRBJ1-2, with D perhaps matching TRBD1 (6 bases). Germline lookup yields CDR1 MNHNY and CDR2 SVGAGI (reference sequence). The CDR3 is 13 residues long. Trimming cost V 6 bases and J 3 bases, with 11 bases left between them. The CDR3 protein is CASSPQGDYGYTF. Here the CDR3 DNA reads TGTGCCAGCAGCCCACAGGGAGACTATGGCTACACCTTC.

The CDR3 region is CASSLGTAFNQPQHF. The CDR3 nucleotides read TGTGCCAGCAGCCTGGGGACAGCTTTTAATCAGCCCCAGCATTTT. This rearrangement joins TRBV6-5 to TRBJ1-5; the match to TRBD1 covers 7 bases. V was pared by 6 bases and J by 4 bases, with 9 bases of the junction left unmatched. This CDR3 has 15 amino acids. Per the germline V gene, CDR1 is MNHEY and CDR2 is SVGAGI.

The chain combines TRBV19 with TRBJ2-2, with TRBD1 as a possible D gene (5 bases). The V gene's germline CDR1 is LNHDA and CDR2 SQIVND (reference sequence). The CDR3 sequence is 15 residues long. Trimming cost V 3 bases and J 3 bases, with 11 bases left between them. CDR3 sequence (DNA): TGTGCCAGTAGTATGAGTACAGGCTACACCGGGGAGCTGTTTTTT. Translating it yields CASSMSTGYTGELFF.

The chain carries TRBV6-6 and TRBJ1-6; possible D gene TRBD1, 5 bases. The CDR3 loop spans 12 amino acids. The V end was cut by 6 bases, the J end by 10 bases, with 10 bases between. Germline assignment: CDR1 MNHNY and CDR2 SVGAGI (reference sequence). CDR3 residues: CASSAQGSPLHF. In nucleotides, the CDR3 is TGTGCCAGCAGCGCGCAGGGATCACCCCTCCACTTT.